This TCR beta chain was captured by sequencing in a study of blood T cell repertoires in COVID-19. Study at large: Samples representing acute and convalescent COVID-19 were sourced from the United States, Italy and Spain. T cells, B-cell-depleted T cells, or PBMCs supplied cDNA or gDNA.

V was trimmed by 1 base and J by 4 bases, leaving 20 bases between them. The CDR3 spans 17 residues. From germline, CDR1 is LGHDT and CDR2 YNNKEL (reference sequence). This clone was counted a single time. Study processing details: Reference gene primer amplification gave nucleated cell count estimates. Here immunoSEQ multiplex PCR was the method, and the copy in TCRdb shows in-frame clones only, minus some. V and J calls plus clone size are reproduced from that table; the DNA served to infer D and trimming. The data contain over 150,000 clones, roughly 90% of them singletons. The TCR comes from a man between 50 and 59 years old with acute or convalescent COVID-19. The sample was peripheral blood. The V call is TRBV3-1 (or the pseudogene TRBV3-2), the J call TRBJ2-7, with a weak D call TRBD2 (7 bases). CDR3 region: CASSQAPSGLGGYEQYF. CDR3 bases: TGTGCCAGCAGCCAAGCCCCCTCCGGACTAGGGGGATACGAGCAGTACTTC.